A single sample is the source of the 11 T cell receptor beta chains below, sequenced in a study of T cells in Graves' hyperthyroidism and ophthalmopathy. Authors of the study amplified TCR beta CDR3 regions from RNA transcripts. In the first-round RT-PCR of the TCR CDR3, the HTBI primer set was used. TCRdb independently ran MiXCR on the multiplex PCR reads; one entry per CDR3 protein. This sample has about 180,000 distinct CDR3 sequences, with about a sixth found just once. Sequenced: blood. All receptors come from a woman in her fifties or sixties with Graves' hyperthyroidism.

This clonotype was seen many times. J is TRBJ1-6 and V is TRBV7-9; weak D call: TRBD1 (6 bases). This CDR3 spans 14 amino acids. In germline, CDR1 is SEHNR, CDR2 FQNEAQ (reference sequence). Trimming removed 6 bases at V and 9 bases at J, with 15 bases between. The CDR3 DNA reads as TGTGCCAGCAGGCGAGAGGGGGATAGTTCACCCCTCCACTTT. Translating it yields CASRREGDSSPLHF.

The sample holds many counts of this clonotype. The CDR3 nucleotides are TGCAGTGCGCATCAGGGGTATGGCTACACCTTC. The encoded protein is CSAHQGYGYTF. The chain is built from TRBV20-1 and TRBJ1-2, with D perhaps TRBD1 (6 bases). The ends were cut back, 6 bases at V and 5 bases at J, with 10 bases in the middle. In germline, CDR1 is DFQATT, CDR2 SNEGSKA (reference sequence). The CDR3 is 11 residues long.

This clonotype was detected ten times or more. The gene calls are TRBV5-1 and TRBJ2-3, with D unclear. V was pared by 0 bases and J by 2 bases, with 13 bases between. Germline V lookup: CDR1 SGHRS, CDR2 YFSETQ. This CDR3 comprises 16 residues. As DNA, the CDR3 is TGCGCCAGCAGCTTGGTGACTGGCCAGGACACAGATACGCAGTATTTT. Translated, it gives CASSLVTGQDTDTQYF.

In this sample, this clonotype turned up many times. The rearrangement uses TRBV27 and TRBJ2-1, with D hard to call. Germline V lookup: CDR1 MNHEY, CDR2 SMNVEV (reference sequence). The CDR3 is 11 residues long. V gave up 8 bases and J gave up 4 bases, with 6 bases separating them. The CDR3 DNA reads TGTGCCAGCGCTCGTTACAATGAGCAGTTCTTC. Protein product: CASARYNEQFF.

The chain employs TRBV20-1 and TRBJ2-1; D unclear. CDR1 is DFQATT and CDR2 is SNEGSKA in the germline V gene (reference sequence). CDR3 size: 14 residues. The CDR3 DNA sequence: TGCACCCTACGGCTACCAGCTATCTACAATGAGCAGTTCTTC. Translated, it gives CTLRLPAIYNEQFF.

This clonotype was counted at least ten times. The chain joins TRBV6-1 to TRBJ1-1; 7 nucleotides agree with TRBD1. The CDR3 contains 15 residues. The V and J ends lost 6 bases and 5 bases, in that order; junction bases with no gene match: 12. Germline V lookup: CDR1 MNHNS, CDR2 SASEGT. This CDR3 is CASRRTRDSLTEAFF. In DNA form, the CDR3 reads TGTGCCAGCAGACGGACGAGGGACAGCCTGACTGAAGCTTTCTTT.

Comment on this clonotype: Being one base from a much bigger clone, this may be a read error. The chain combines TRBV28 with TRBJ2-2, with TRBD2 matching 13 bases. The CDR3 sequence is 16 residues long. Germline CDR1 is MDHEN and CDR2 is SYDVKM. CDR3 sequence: CPSSTTSGGANGELFF. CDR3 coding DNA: TGTCCCAGCAGTACAACTAGCGGGGGGGCGAACGGGGAGCTGTTTTTT.

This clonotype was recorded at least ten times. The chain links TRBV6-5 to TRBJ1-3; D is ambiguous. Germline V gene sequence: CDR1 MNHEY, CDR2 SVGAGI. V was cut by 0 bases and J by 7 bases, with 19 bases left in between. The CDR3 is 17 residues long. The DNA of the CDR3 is TGTGCCAGCAGTTACTCCGCGGACGGCTTTCAAAGCAACACCATATATTTT. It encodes CASSYSADGFQSNTIYF.

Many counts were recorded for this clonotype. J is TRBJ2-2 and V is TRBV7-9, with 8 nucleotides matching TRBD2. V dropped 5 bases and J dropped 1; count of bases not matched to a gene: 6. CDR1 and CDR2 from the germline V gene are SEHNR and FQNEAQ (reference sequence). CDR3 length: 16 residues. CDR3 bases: TGTGCCAGCAGCCCAACTAGCGGAGAGAACACCGGGGAGCTGTTTTTT. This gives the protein CASSPTSGENTGELFF.

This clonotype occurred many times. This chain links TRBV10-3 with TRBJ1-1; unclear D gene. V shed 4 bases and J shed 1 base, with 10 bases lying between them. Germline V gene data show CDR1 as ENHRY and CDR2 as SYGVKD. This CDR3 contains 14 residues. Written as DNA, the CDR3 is TGTGCCATCAGTGGAGCCTCAGGGAACACTGAAGCTTTCTTT. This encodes CAISGASGNTEAFF.

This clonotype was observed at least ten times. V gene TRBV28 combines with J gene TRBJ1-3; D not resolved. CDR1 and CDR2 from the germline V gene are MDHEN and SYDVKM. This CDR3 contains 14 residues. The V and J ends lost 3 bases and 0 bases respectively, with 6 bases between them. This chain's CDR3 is CASSFLNSGNTIYF. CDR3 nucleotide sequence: TGTGCCAGCAGTTTTCTAAACTCTGGAAACACCATATATTTT.